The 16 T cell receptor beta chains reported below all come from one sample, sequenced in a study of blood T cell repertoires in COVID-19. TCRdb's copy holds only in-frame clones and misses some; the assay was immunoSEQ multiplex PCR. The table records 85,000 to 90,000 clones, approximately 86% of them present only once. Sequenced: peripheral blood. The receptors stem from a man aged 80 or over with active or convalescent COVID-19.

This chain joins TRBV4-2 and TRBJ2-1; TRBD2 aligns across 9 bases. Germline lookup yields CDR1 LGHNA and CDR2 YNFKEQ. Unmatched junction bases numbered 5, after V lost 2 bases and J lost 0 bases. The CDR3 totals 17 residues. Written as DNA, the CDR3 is TGTGCCAGCAGCCAACCTCCTAGCGGGATCTCCTACAATGAGCAGTTCTTC. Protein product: CASSQPPSGISYNEQFF.

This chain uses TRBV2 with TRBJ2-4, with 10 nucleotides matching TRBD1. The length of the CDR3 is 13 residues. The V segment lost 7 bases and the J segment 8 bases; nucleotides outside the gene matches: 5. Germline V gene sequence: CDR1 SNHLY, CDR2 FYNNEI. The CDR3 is CASNRQGADIQYF. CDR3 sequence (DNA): TGTGCCAGCAACCGACAGGGGGCGGACATTCAGTACTTC.

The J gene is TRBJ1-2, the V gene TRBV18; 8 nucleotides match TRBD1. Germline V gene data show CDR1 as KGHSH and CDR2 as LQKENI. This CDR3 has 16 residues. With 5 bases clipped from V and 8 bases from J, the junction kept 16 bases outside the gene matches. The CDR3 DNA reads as TGTGCCAGCTCATCAACATTCCAGGGGGCTATAGGAGGCTACACCTTC. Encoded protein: CASSSTFQGAIGGYTF.

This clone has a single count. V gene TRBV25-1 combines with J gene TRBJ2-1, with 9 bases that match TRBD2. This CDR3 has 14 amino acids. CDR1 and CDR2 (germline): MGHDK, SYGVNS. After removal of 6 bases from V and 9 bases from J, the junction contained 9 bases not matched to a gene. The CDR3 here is CASRPSGLAFEQFF. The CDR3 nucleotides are TGTGCCAGCAGACCCTCGGGACTAGCATTTGAGCAGTTCTTC.

CDR3 DNA: TGTGCCAGCAGCTTAGGTGGGTCTAGCAGTGCCACAGATACGCAGTATTTT. Translated, it gives CASSLGGSSSATDTQYF. V and J are TRBV7-9 and TRBJ2-3, with D possibly TRBD2 on 5 matching bases. V dropped 1 base and J dropped 2 bases, with 16 bases sitting between them. CDR1 and CDR2 from the germline V gene are SEHNR and FQNEAQ (reference sequence). CDR3 length: 17 amino acids.

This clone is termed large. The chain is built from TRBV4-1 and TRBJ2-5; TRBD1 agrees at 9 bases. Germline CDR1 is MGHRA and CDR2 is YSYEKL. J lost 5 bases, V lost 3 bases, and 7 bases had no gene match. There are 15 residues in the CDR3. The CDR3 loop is CASSQRTGAHETQYF. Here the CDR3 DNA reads TGCGCCAGCAGCCAGCGGACAGGGGCGCACGAGACCCAGTACTTC.

Here the CDR3 DNA reads TGTGCCACCTCCCTCTCGGGGTGGCAAGAGACCCAGTACTTC. This translates into CATSLSGWQETQYF. This sequence joins TRBV19 and TRBJ2-5; tentative D call: TRBD2 (5 bases). CDR1 and CDR2 from the germline V gene are LNHDA and SQIVND (reference sequence). V was clipped by 10 bases and J by 2 bases, with 17 bases between them. The CDR3 contains 14 residues.

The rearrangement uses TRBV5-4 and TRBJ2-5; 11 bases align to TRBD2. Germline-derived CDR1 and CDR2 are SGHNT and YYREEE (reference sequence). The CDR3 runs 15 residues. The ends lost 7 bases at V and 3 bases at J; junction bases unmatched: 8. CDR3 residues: CASGKSGLAEETQYF. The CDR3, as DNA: TGTGCCAGCGGCAAATCGGGACTAGCGGAAGAGACCCAGTACTTC.

CDR3 residues: CASPGGWPKNIQYF. The CDR3 nucleotides are TGTGCCAGCCCCGGGGGGTGGCCCAAAAACATTCAGTACTTC. This chain connects TRBV6-4 to TRBJ2-4; 7 nucleotides match TRBD2. The CDR3 contains 14 residues. CDR1 is MRHNA, CDR2 SNTAGT, per germline. The V segment lost 8 bases and the J segment 2 bases; nucleotides outside the gene matches: 6.

CDR3 protein: CASSPRLNGDEQFF. In nucleotides, the CDR3 is TGTGCCAGCAGCCCCCGCTTAAACGGGGATGAGCAGTTCTTC. This chain connects TRBV3-1 (or the pseudogene TRBV3-2) to TRBJ2-1; a weak D match, TRBD2 (5 bases). There are 14 residues in the CDR3. Germline CDR1 reads LGHDT; CDR2 reads YNNKEL (reference sequence). V was trimmed by 4 bases and J by 8 bases, leaving 15 bases between them.

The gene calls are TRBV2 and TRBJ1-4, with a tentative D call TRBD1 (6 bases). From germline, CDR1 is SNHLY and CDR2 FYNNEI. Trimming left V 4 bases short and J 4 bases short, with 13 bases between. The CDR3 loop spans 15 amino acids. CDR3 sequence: CASSGQGPINEKLFF. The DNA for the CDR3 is TGTGCCAGCAGTGGCCAGGGGCCGATTAATGAAAAACTGTTTTTT.

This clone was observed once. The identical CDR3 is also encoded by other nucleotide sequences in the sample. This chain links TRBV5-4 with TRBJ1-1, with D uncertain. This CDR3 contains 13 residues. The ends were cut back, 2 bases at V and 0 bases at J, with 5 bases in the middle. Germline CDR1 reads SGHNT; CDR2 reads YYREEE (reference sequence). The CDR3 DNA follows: TGTGCCAGCAGCTTAACAGTGAACACTGAAGCTTTCTTT. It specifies CASSLTVNTEAFF.

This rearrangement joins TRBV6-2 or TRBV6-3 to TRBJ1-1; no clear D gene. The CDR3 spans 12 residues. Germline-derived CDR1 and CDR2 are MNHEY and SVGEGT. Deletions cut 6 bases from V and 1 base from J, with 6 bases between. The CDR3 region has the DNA TGTGCCAGCAGCCCCAAGAACACTGAAGCTTTCTTT. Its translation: CASSPKNTEAFF.

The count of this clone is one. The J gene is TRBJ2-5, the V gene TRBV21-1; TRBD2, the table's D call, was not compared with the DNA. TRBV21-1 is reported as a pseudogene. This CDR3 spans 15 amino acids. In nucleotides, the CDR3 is TGTGCCAGCAGCAAGACTAGCGGGAGGGTAGAGACCCAGTACTTC. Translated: CASSKTSGRVETQYF.

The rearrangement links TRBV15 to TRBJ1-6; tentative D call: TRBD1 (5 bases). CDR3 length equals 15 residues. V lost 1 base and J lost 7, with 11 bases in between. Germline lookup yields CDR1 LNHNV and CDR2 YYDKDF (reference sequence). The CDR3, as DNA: TGTGCCACCAGCAGAGTAGGGGCGGGAAATTCACCCCTCCACTTT. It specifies CATSRVGAGNSPLHF.

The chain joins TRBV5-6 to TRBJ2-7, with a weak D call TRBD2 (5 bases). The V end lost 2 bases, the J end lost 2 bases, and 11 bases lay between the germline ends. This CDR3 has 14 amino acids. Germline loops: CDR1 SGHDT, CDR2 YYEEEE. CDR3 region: CASSFLRETYEQYF. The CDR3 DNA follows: TGTGCCAGCAGCTTCCTACGGGAAACCTACGAGCAGTACTTC.